This T cell receptor (beta chain) was sequenced for a study of T-cell memory formation after mild COVID-19. Looking at the study overall: Largely, the TCR clusters proved donor specific.

As to this clonotype: Its target is not known.

General study points: Largely, contracting CD4+ clones fell within CM and EM, and contracting CD8+ clones within EMRA. Contracting clones, day 15 to 85, had balanced CD4/CD8, and later expanders favored CD4+.

With constant-segment primers, 5'RACE yielded cDNA libraries of TCR alpha and TCR beta that carried sample barcodes and UMIs. TCRdb re-analysed the 5' RACE reads in MiXCR, keeping a single row per CDR3 protein. The profile shows over 150,000 distinct CDR3 sequences, 13% of them singletons. Germline values: CDR1 PRHDT, CDR2 FYEKMQ (reference sequence). The CDR3 has 16 amino acids. Losses at the gene ends were 5 bases for V and 8 bases for J; bases not matched to a gene: 12. The rearrangement links TRBV13 to TRBJ1-4; TRBD1 matches 9 bases. Sequencing used PBMCs or a T cell subset sorted from them (not recorded which). The TCR sequence derives from a man aged 18 to 29 who had mild COVID-19 (a few samples of this study predate the infection). Cell type and time point are not known. CDR3 in DNA: TGTGCCAGCAGCGGCAGCCAGACAGGGGGTGAAGAAAAACTGTTTTTT. Protein product: CASSGSQTGGEEKLFF.